The rows below give T cell receptor beta chains drawn from one sample of a study of Ad26.COV2.S vaccination and SARS-CoV-2 variants. Some clones are missing from TCRdb's copy, which holds only in-frame ones; the method was immunoSEQ multiplex PCR. The sample holds roughly 500,000 clones, roughly nine tenths seen once. The sample in question was peripheral blood, obtained in a trial of Ad26.COV2.S vaccine versus placebo. The source of these receptors is a person aged 18-60 years who received the Ad26.COV2.S COVID-19 vaccine or a placebo. The CDR3 runs from the conserved cysteine through the conserved F or W. The order of the fields is V gene, J gene, D gene, clone size, CDR3 DNA, CDR3 protein. D genes are given only for firm matches. Expanded clones are given a class, and other clones once, few, many or no size at all.

V: TRBV7-3; J: TRBJ1-6; D: TRBD1; size: .; DNA: TGTGCCAGCAGCGAAAGACAGGGGATAAATTCACCCCTCCACTTT; CDR3: CASSERQGINSPLHF
V: TRBV7-9; J: TRBJ1-2; D: TRBD1; size: .; DNA: TGTGCCAGCAGCTTCGGGACAGCATATGGCTACACCTTC; CDR3: CASSFGTAYGYTF
V: TRBV5-1; J: TRBJ1-1; D: .; size: .; DNA: TGCGCCAGCTCCCCCCGCAACGCCGACACTGAAGCTTTCTTT; CDR3: CASSPRNADTEAFF
V: TRBV6-5; J: TRBJ2-3; D: TRBD1; size: .; DNA: TGTGCCAGCAGCACCGGGACAGGCGGAGATACGCAGTATTTT; CDR3: CASSTGTGGDTQYF
V: TRBV7-2; J: TRBJ2-1; D: TRBD2; size: .; DNA: TGTGCCAGCAGCTTAAAGGGCGATGGGACTAGCAAGTTCTTC; CDR3: CASSLKGDGTSKFF
V: TRBV10-3; J: TRBJ1-2; D: TRBD1; size: .; DNA: TGTGCCATCAGTGAAGGGGATACAGGGGCCTATGGCTACACCTTC; CDR3: CAISEGDTGAYGYTF
V: TRBV29-1; J: TRBJ1-1; D: .; size: .; DNA: TGCAGCGTTGGGAGGGGCACTGAAGCTTTCTTT; CDR3: CSVGRGTEAFF
V: TRBV5-1; J: TRBJ2-6; D: .; size: .; DNA: TGCGCCAGCAGCGACAGCCGGGTTTCATCCTCCTCTGGGGCCAACGTCCTGACTTTC; CDR3: CASSDSRVSSSSGANVLTF
V: TRBV27; J: TRBJ2-6; D: .; size: .; DNA: TGTGCCAGCAGTTTAGTGGGGTCTGGGGCCAACGTCCTGACTTTC; CDR3: CASSLVGSGANVLTF
V: TRBV11-2; J: TRBJ2-3; D: TRBD1; size: .; DNA: TGTGCCAGCAGCCGACAGGGGGCGAACACAGATACGCAGTATTTT; CDR3: CASSRQGANTDTQYF
V: TRBV4-3; J: TRBJ1-1; D: .; size: once; DNA: TGCGCCAGCAGCCAAGTCTTGCCCGCGGACACTGAAGCTTTCTTT; CDR3: CASSQVLPADTEAFF